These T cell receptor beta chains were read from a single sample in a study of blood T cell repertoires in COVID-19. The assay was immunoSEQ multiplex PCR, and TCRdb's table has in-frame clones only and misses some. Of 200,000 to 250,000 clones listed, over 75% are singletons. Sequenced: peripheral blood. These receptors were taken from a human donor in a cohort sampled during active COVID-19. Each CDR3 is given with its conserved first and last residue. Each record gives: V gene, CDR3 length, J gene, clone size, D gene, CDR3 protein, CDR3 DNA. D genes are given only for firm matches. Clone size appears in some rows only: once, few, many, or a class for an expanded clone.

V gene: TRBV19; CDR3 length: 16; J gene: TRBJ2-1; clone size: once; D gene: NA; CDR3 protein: CASSPNSGVYYNEQFF; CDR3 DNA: TGTGCCAGTAGTCCAAACTCAGGGGTTTATTACAATGAGCAGTTCTTC
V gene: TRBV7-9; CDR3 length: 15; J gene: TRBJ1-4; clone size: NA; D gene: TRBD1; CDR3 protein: CASSFTGQGFEKLFF; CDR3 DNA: TGTGCCAGCAGCTTCACGGGACAGGGGTTTGAAAAACTGTTTTTT
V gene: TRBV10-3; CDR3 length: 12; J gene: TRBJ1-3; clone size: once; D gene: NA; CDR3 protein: CATHSSGNTIYF; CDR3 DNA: TGTGCCACCCATAGCTCTGGAAACACCATATATTTT
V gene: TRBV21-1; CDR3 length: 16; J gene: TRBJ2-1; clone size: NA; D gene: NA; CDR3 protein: CASRSGLAGEPNEQFF; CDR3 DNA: TGTGCCAGCAGATCGGGGCTAGCGGGAGAACCCAATGAGCAGTTCTTC
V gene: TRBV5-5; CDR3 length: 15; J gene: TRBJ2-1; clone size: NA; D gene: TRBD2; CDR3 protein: CASTELAGLSNEQFF; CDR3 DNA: TGTGCCAGCACCGAACTAGCGGGTCTAAGCAATGAGCAGTTCTTC
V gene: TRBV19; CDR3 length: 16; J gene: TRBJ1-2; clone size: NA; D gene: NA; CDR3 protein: CASSISPTGGISGYTF; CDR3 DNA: TGTGCCAGTAGTATCTCCCCGACAGGCGGAATCTCTGGCTACACCTTC
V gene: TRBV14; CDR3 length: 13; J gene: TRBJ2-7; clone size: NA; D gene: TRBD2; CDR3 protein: CASSPGRGWEQYF; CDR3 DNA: TGTGCCAGCAGCCCAGGGAGGGGATGGGAGCAGTACTTC
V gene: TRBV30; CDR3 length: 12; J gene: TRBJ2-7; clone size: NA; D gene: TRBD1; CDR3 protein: CAWSGQGYEQYF; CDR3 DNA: TGTGCCTGGAGCGGACAGGGGTACGAGCAGTACTTC
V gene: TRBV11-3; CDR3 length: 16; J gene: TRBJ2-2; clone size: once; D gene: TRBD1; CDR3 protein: CASSPGQGDDTGELFF; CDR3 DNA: TGTGCCAGCAGCCCCGGACAGGGGGATGACACCGGGGAGCTGTTTTTT
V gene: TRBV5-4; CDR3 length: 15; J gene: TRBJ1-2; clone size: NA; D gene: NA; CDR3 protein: CASSLTGTRNYGYTF; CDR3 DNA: TGTGCCAGCAGCCTCACCGGGACAAGAAACTATGGCTACACCTTC
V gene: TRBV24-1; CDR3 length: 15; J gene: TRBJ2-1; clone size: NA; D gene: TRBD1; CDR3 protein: CATMYKDRAYNEQFF; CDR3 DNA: TGTGCCACCATGTACAAGGACAGGGCCTACAATGAGCAGTTCTTC
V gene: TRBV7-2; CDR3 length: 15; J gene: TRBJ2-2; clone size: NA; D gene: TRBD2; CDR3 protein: CASSLEAGGTGELFF; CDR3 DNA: TGTGCCAGCAGCTTAGAGGCGGGGGGAACCGGGGAGCTGTTTTTT
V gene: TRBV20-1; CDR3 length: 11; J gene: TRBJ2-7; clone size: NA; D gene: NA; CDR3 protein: CSSGVWDEQYF; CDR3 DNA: TGCAGCTCAGGGGTGTGGGACGAGCAGTACTTC
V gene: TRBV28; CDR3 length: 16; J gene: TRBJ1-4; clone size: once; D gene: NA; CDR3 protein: CASKSDGSARGEKLFF; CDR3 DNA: TGTGCCAGCAAATCTGATGGGTCGGCAAGGGGAGAAAAACTGTTTTTT
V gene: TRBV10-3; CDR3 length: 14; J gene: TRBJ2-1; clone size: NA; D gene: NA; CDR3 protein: CAISGGTSYNEQFF; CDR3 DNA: TGTGCCATCAGTGGGGGGACAAGTTACAATGAGCAGTTCTTC
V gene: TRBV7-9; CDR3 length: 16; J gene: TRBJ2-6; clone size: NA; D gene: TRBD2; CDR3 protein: CASSLAGGSGANVLTF; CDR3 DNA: TGTGCCAGCAGCCTAGCGGGAGGCTCTGGGGCCAACGTCCTGACTTTC